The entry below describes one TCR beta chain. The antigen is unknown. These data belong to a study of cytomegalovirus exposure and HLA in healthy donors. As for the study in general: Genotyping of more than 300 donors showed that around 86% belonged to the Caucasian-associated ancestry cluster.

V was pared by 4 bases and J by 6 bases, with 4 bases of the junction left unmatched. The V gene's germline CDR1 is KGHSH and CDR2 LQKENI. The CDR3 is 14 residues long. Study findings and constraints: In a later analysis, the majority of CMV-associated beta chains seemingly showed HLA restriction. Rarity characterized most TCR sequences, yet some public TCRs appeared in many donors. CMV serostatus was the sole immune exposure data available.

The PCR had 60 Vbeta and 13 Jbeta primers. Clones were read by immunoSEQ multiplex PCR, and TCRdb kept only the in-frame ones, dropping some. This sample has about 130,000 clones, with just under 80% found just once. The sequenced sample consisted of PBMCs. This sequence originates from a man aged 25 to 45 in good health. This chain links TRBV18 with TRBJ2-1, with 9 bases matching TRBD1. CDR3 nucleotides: TGTGCCAGCTCACGGACAGGGGTTGTCAATGAGCAGTTCTTC. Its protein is CASSRTGVVNEQFF.